One sample yielded the 19 T cell receptor beta chains listed below, sequenced in a study of T cell clonotyping in hematopoietic cell transplantation. Libraries were prepared by immunoSEQ multiplex PCR; TCRdb keeps only in-frame clonotypes and omits some of them. The table has about 15,000 clones, approximately 84% seen once. Sequenced material: PBMCs, taken 100 days after allogeneic stem cell transplant. These TCRs come from a male patient between 45 and 59 years old who had an allogeneic stem cell transplant from an unrelated donor, so T cells may come from the graft donor. Some clones in this sample may be carry-over from other donors' samples.

This chain links TRBV27 with TRBJ2-7, with 7 nucleotides matching TRBD2. Germline CDR1 MNHEY, CDR2 SMNVEV (reference sequence). CDR3 size: 15 residues. J lost 5 bases, V lost 0 bases, and 7 bases had no gene match. The CDR3 region has the DNA TGTGCCAGCAGTTTATCGGCGGGAGTTGGAAACGAGCAGTACTTC. Its protein is CASSLSAGVGNEQYF.

The genes are TRBV4-1 and TRBJ2-3, with no clear D. Trimming shortened V by 1 base and J by 3 bases, and 14 bases separated the two germline ends. The CDR3 is 16 amino acids. The germline CDR1 and CDR2 sequences are MGHRA and YSYEKL. CDR3 nucleotide sequence: TGCGCCAGCAGCCAAGCCGATAGCTGGTTTACAGATACGCAGTATTTT. This gives the protein CASSQADSWFTDTQYF.

The V and J genes are TRBV30 and TRBJ1-3, with 9 positions matching TRBD1. Germline V gene lookup returns CDR1 GTSNPN and CDR2 SVGIG (reference sequence). This CDR3 is 15 amino acids long. V was pared by 3 bases and J by 0 bases, with 3 bases of the junction left unmatched. CDR3 nucleotide sequence: TGTGCCTGGAGGGACAGGGGTTTCTCTGGAAACACCATATATTTT. The encoded protein is CAWRDRGFSGNTIYF.

A single count supports this clone. J is TRBJ1-1 and V is TRBV11-2; no clear D. V gave up 0 bases and J gave up 0 bases, with 2 bases separating them. The CDR3 loop spans 13 amino acids. The V gene's germline CDR1 is SGHAT and CDR2 FQNNGV. CDR3 amino acids: CASSLELNTEAFF. The CDR3 region has the DNA TGTGCCAGCAGCTTAGAGTTGAACACTGAAGCTTTCTTT.

This clone is medium-sized by share. The V and J genes are TRBV2 and TRBJ1-6; 7 bases align to TRBD1. This CDR3 spans 16 amino acids. J was trimmed by 2 bases and V by 4 bases; bases with no gene match: 5. In germline, CDR1 is SNHLY, CDR2 FYNNEI. The CDR3 DNA reads TGTGCCAGCAGTGGTATAGGGGGCGCCTATAATTCACCCCTCCACTTT. Translating it yields CASSGIGGAYNSPLHF.

The chain recombines TRBV27 with TRBJ2-7; a weak D match, TRBD2 (6 bases). Germline assignment: CDR1 MNHEY and CDR2 SMNVEV (reference sequence). Between the trimmed V and J ends, which lost 6 bases and 2 bases, there was a span of 14 bases. CDR3 length: 14 residues. The CDR3 region is CASSPWGETYEQYF. DNA of the CDR3: TGTGCCAGCAGCCCTTGGGGGGAGACCTACGAGCAGTACTTC.

The chain is built from TRBV6-6 and TRBJ1-1; TRBD1 matches 7 bases. The V gene's germline CDR1 is MNHNY and CDR2 SVGAGI (reference sequence). V was clipped by 8 bases and J by 4 bases; unmatched bases: 13. This CDR3 has 15 residues. CDR3 sequence reads: CASGGVLQGSTEAFF. The CDR3 DNA sequence: TGTGCCAGCGGGGGGGTGTTACAGGGGAGCACTGAAGCTTTCTTT.

This clone was counted only a few times. CDR3 loop: CASSRTSGAGSTQYF. CDR3 in DNA: TGTGCCAGCTCGAGGACTAGCGGGGCCGGGAGTACGCAGTATTTT. The chain carries TRBV9 and TRBJ2-3; 12 positions agree with TRBD2. The CDR3 runs 15 residues. Germline values: CDR1 SGDLS, CDR2 YYNGEE. V gave up 7 bases and J gave up 8 bases; unmatched junction bases: 11. Supplemented by reference TRBV9 and TRBJ2-3, the full variable domain reads DSGVTQTPKHLITATGQRVTLRCSPRSGDLSVYWYQQSLDQGLQFLIQYYNGEERAKGNILERFSAQQFPDLHSELNLSSLELGDSALYFCASSRTSGAGSTQYFGPGTRLTVL.

The J gene is TRBJ2-1, the V gene TRBV7-2; the match to TRBD2 covers 8 bases. The CDR3 loop spans 16 amino acids. Trimming cost V 5 bases and J 3 bases; bases outside gene matches: 9. Germline CDR1 and CDR2: SGHTA and FQGNSA. The CDR3 spells CASSLSSGLDYNEQFF. Written as DNA, the CDR3 is TGTGCCAGCAGCCTCTCTAGCGGGTTGGACTACAATGAGCAGTTCTTC.

V gene TRBV5-1 combines with J gene TRBJ1-1; no definite D call. The CDR3 totals 13 residues. In germline, CDR1 is SGHRS, CDR2 YFSETQ. Trimming left V 7 bases short and J 1 base short, with 11 bases between. This chain's CDR3 is CASGRGENTEAFF. For the CDR3, the DNA is TGCGCCAGCGGGCGCGGGGAGAACACTGAAGCTTTCTTT.

J is TRBJ2-3 and V is TRBV7-2; D is unclear. The CDR3 extends over 14 amino acids. V lost 3 bases and J 1 base, leaving 8 bases between the germline ends. Per the germline V gene, CDR1 is SGHTA and CDR2 is FQGNSA. The CDR3 sequence is CASSLRTGTDTQYF. The CDR3 coding sequence is TGTGCCAGCAGCTTGCGGACGGGCACAGATACGCAGTATTTT.

V gene TRBV6-1 combines with J gene TRBJ2-3, with TRBD1 matching 8 bases. CDR1 and CDR2 from the germline V gene are MNHNS and SASEGT. J was trimmed by 3 bases and V by 7 bases; bases with no gene match: 9. The CDR3 has 15 residues. The CDR3 DNA sequence: TGTGCCAGCATTTCGATTCAGGGGGCAACAGATACGCAGTATTTT. Amino acid sequence: CASISIQGATDTQYF.

The gene calls are TRBV5-4 and TRBJ2-2; 9 positions match TRBD1. Germline lookup yields CDR1 SGHNT and CDR2 YYREEE (reference sequence). This CDR3 spans 14 amino acids. J lost 10 bases, V lost 4 bases, and 8 bases had no gene match. In DNA form, the CDR3 reads TGTGCCAGCAGCCCATGGGACAGGGTGGAGGAGCTGTTTTTT. Amino acids: CASSPWDRVEELFF.

The chain recombines TRBV9 with TRBJ1-1; no definite D call. The germline CDR1 and CDR2 sequences are SGDLS and YYNGEE. The CDR3 has 13 residues. V was cut by 7 bases and J by 3 bases, with 13 bases left in between. CDR3 sequence reads: CASGDTPHTEAFF. The CDR3 bases are TGTGCCAGCGGCGATACGCCGCACACTGAAGCTTTCTTT.

V gene TRBV4-1 combines with J gene TRBJ1-5; a possible D gene is TRBD1 (5 bases). The length of the CDR3 is 17 residues. In germline, CDR1 is MGHRA, CDR2 YSYEKL. V was pared by 0 bases and J by 2 bases, with 14 bases between. In nucleotides, the CDR3 is TGCGCCAGCAGCCAAGATGGACTTGGGGGGGGCAATCAGCCCCAGCATTTT. Residues: CASSQDGLGGGNQPQHF.

The chain recombines TRBV5-4 with TRBJ1-4; D call uncertain. CDR1 and CDR2 (germline): SGHNT, YYREEE (reference sequence). Trimming took 2 bases from V and 8 from J, leaving 16 bases between them. The length of the CDR3 is 15 residues. This CDR3 reads CASSFWGSGLEKLFF. DNA for the CDR3: TGTGCCAGCAGCTTCTGGGGAAGCGGTTTGGAAAAACTGTTTTTT.

This chain connects TRBV9 to TRBJ1-4, with a tentative D call TRBD1 (5 bases). Trimming removed 0 bases at V and 8 bases at J, with 14 bases between. CDR1 SGDLS and CDR2 YYNGEE come from the germline V gene. This CDR3 has 15 amino acids. This CDR3 reads CASSVGGRSGEKLFF. The CDR3 DNA sequence: TGTGCCAGCAGCGTAGGGGGACGGTCGGGGGAAAAACTGTTTTTT.

V is TRBV7-6 and J is TRBJ1-5; D is perhaps TRBD1 (6 bases). Trimming pared 1 base from V and 3 bases from J, leaving 7 bases between. The CDR3 loop spans 14 amino acids. CDR1 SGHVS and CDR2 FNYEAQ come from the germline V gene. The CDR3, as DNA: TGTGCCAGCAGCTTAGACAGGGACAATCAGCCCCAGCATTTT. This translates into CASSLDRDNQPQHF.

V is TRBV6-5 and J is TRBJ2-7; D gene ambiguous. Germline lookup yields CDR1 MNHEY and CDR2 SVGAGI. There are 12 residues in the CDR3. Trimming took off 6 bases at V and 4 bases at J, with 10 bases between the two ends. The chain's CDR3 is CASSLHGYEQYF. The CDR3 bases are TGTGCCAGCAGCCTACATGGGTACGAGCAGTACTTC.